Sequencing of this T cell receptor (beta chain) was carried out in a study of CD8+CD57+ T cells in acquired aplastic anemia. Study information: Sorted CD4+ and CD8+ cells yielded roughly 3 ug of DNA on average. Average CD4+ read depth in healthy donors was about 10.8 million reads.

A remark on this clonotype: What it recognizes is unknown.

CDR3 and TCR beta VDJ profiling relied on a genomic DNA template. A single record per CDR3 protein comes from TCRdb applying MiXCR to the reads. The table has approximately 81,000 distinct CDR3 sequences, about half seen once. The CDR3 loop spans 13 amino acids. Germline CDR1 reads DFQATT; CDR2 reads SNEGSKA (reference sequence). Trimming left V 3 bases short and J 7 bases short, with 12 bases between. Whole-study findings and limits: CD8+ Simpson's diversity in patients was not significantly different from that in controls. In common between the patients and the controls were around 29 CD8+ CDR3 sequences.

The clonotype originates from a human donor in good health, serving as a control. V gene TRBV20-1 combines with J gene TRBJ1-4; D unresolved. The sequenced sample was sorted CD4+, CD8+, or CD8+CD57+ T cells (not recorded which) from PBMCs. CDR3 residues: CSARKMGGEKLFF. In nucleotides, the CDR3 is TGCAGTGCTAGGAAGATGGGAGGTGAAAAACTGTTTTTT.